The 6 T cell receptor beta chains below all came from one sample that was sequenced in a study of monozygotic twins with inflammatory bowel disease. TCRdb reanalyzed the 5' RACE reads, giving one entry per CDR3 protein sequence and no DNA. The specimen's table records over 350,000 distinct CDR3 sequences. The specimen was blood. All receptors come from a human donor with ulcerative colitis or Crohn's disease, or a healthy co-twin of an affected twin (not recorded which).

The V and J genes are TRBV5-6 and TRBJ2-3; TCRdb's D call of TRBD1 is untestable without DNA. The CDR3 is 16 residues long. Germline CDR1 reads SGHDT; CDR2 reads YYEEEE. The CDR3 region is CASSFGAVSSTDTQYF. The whole variable domain, filled in from reference TRBV5-6 and TRBJ2-3, reads DAGVTQSPTHLIKTRGQQVTLRCSPKSGHDTVSWYQQALGQGPQFIFQYYEEEERQRGNFPDRFSGHQFPNYSSELNVNALLLGDSALYLCASSFGAVSSTDTQYFGPGTRLTVL.

The V and J genes are TRBV5-6 and TRBJ1-5. CDR1 is SGHDT, CDR2 YYEEEE, per germline. The CDR3 spans 16 residues. The CDR3 sequence is CASSVPQVLTGQPQHF.

This chain joins TRBV15 and TRBJ2-7; TCRdb indicates TRBD2, and absent DNA this call remains unverified. From germline, CDR1 is LNHNV and CDR2 YYDKDF (reference sequence). The CDR3 contains 17 residues. The CDR3 is CATSGTSSTGFNYEQYF.

The chain links TRBV24-1 to TRBJ2-1. The CDR3 loop spans 13 amino acids. Germline V gene lookup returns CDR1 KGHDR and CDR2 SFDVKD. CDR3 sequence: CATRQSSYNEQFF.

V usage is TRBV27 and J usage is TRBJ2-7; TCRdb's D call of TRBD2 is untestable without DNA. Germline V gives CDR1 MNHEY, CDR2 SMNVEV (reference sequence). The CDR3 runs to 16 residues. The CDR3 here is CASSPPTSYIPYEQYF.

The genes are TRBV7-9 and TRBJ1-1. In germline, CDR1 is SEHNR, CDR2 FQNEAQ (reference sequence). This CDR3 spans 12 amino acids. CDR3 sequence reads: CASSLQNTEAFF.